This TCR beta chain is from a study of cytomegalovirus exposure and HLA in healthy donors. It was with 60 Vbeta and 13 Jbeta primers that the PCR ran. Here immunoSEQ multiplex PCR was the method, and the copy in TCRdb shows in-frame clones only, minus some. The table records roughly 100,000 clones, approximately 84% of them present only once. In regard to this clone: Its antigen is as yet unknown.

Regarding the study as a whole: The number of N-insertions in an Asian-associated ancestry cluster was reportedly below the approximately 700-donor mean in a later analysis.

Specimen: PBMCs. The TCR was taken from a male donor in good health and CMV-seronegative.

The CDR3 loop reads CASSPRGEEQYF. DNA of the CDR3: TGTGCCAGCTCACCGCGGGGCGAGGAGCAGTACTTC. The chain is built from TRBV18 and TRBJ2-7; weak D call: TRBD2 (6 bases). Trimming pared 3 bases from V and 7 bases from J, leaving 10 bases between. This CDR3 region has 12 residues. From germline, CDR1 is KGHSH and CDR2 LQKENI. The full variable domain, rest sourced from reference TRBV18 and TRBJ2-7, is NAGVMQNPRHLVRRRGQEARLRCSPMKGHSHVYWYRQLPEEGLKFMVYLQKENIIDESGMPKERFSAEFPKEGPSILRIQQVVRGDSAAYFCASSPRGEEQYFGPGTRLTVT.